This T cell receptor (beta chain) was captured in a study of T-cell memory formation after mild COVID-19. MiXCR, applied by TCRdb to the 5' RACE reads, yields one record per CDR3 protein. The sample carries around 300,000 distinct CDR3 sequences, approximately 15% recorded once. Broader study findings: Pre-infection memory held some responding clones, suggesting pre-existing cross-reactive T cells responded.

In regard to this clonotype: The antigen is undetermined.

CDR1 is KGHDR and CDR2 is SFDVKD in the germline V gene. V lost 3 bases and J 5 bases, leaving 3 bases between the germline ends. This CDR3 has 11 residues. The receptor was isolated from a man aged 18 to 35 who had mild COVID-19 (a few samples of this study predate the infection). Cell type and time point are not known. Sequenced sample: PBMCs or a T cell subset sorted from them (not recorded which). This chain links TRBV24-1 with TRBJ2-5; no clear D. This CDR3 is CATSDRETQYF. DNA for the CDR3: TGTGCCACCAGTGATCGGGAGACCCAGTACTTC.